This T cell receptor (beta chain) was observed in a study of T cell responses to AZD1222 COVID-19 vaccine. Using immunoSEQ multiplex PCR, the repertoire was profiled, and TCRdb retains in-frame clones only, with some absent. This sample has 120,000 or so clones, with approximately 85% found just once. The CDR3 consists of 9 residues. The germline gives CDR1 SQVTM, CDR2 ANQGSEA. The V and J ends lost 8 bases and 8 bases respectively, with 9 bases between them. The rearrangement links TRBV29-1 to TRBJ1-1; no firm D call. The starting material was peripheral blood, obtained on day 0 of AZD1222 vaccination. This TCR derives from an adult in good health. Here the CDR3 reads CSIGREAFF. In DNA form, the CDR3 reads TGCAGCATCGGACGGGAAGCTTTCTTT.